Below are 31 T cell receptor beta chains sequenced from a single sample in a study of T cell repertoires in cytomegalovirus infection. TCRdb ran MiXCR on the reads and lists one entry per CDR3 protein. The sample shows a few hundred thousand distinct CDR3 sequences, almost 30% of them seen only once. These receptors are not linked to any known antigen. The specimen was cultured PBMCs, collected from culture after CMV antigen stimulation. The receptors come from a human donor in good health (CMV status not recorded). Some clones in this sample may be carry-over from other donors' samples.

The chain joins TRBV7-8 to TRBJ2-2; no reliable D call. V shed 7 bases and J shed 7 bases, with 16 bases lying between them. CDR3 length: 14 amino acids. Germline V gene sequence: CDR1 SGHVS, CDR2 FQNEAQ. CDR3 sequence (DNA): TGTGCCAGCACAGACGCCGGAACTAACGGGGAGCTGTTTTTT. Its protein is CASTDAGTNGELFF.

V is TRBV7-2 and J is TRBJ1-6; no clear D. The ends were cut back, 8 bases at V and 11 bases at J, with 19 bases in the middle. CDR3 size: 14 residues. The V gene's germline CDR1 is SGHTA and CDR2 FQGNSA. For the CDR3, the DNA is TGTGCCAGCTCTGGTCGGTGGCTGTCGCCACCCCTCCACTTT. Protein product: CASSGRWLSPPLHF.

The chain links TRBV12-3 or TRBV12-4 to TRBJ1-3; D is perhaps TRBD1 (5 bases). The CDR3 contains 15 residues. The ends were cut back, 3 bases at V and 4 bases at J, with 13 bases in the middle. CDR3 DNA: TGTGCCAGCAGTTTCACGCAGGGTTCAGGAAACACCATATATTTT. Protein sequence: CASSFTQGSGNTIYF.

The chain joins TRBV11-2 to TRBJ2-2, with a possible D match to TRBD2 (5 bases). Looked up from germline, CDR1 is SGHAT and CDR2 is FQNNGV. The length of the CDR3 is 16 residues. V lost 2 bases and J lost 6, with 16 bases in between. CDR3 sequence reads: CASSLLRGRRPGELFF. CDR3 sequence (DNA): TGTGCCAGCAGCTTACTCCGAGGGCGGAGGCCCGGGGAGCTGTTTTTT.

The count of this clonotype is one. This chain links TRBV15 with TRBJ2-2; a possible D gene is TRBD1 (5 bases). Trimming pared 5 bases from V and 2 bases from J, leaving 12 bases between. In germline, CDR1 is LNHNV, CDR2 YYDKDF (reference sequence). CDR3 size: 15 residues. The chain's CDR3 is CATSQIRGNTGELFF. DNA of the CDR3: TGTGCCACCAGCCAAATAAGGGGAAACACCGGGGAGCTGTTTTTT.

The chain joins TRBV28 to TRBJ1-1, with TRBD1 matching 9 bases. The V segment lost 6 bases and the J segment 4 bases; nucleotides outside the gene matches: 6. The germline gives CDR1 MDHEN, CDR2 SYDVKM. This CDR3 region has 14 residues. The CDR3 protein is CASSLTGGSTEAFF. For the CDR3, the DNA is TGTGCCAGCAGCCTTACAGGGGGCAGCACTGAAGCTTTCTTT.

This clonotype occurred many times. The chain employs TRBV6-1 and TRBJ1-5; possible D gene TRBD1, 6 bases. This CDR3 has 14 residues. Germline V CDR1 and CDR2: MNHNS, SASEGT. V lost 2 bases and J lost 3, with 8 bases in between. The CDR3, as DNA: TGTGCCAGCAGTGAACAGGGGTCCAATCAGCCCCAGCATTTT. Its protein is CASSEQGSNQPQHF.

This clonotype came up many times. The chain has TRBV7-2 and TRBJ1-1; the match to TRBD1 covers 8 bases. There are 15 residues in the CDR3. The V gene end was trimmed by 5 bases and the J gene end by 1 base; junction bases not matched to a gene: 6. Per germline, CDR1 SGHTA and CDR2 FQGNSA. CDR3 nucleotides: TGTGCCAGCAGCGCCGGGGGACAGGCGAACACTGAAGCTTTCTTT. It translates to CASSAGGQANTEAFF.

The gene calls are TRBV27 and TRBJ1-4; 10 bases line up with TRBD1. V lost 4 bases and J lost 8; bases outside the gene matches: 10. Germline loops: CDR1 MNHEY, CDR2 SMNVEV (reference sequence). The CDR3 runs 16 residues. CDR3 nucleotide sequence: TGTGCCAGCAGTTCCAAGAAGGGACAGGGGCGAGAAAAACTGTTTTTT. It yields the protein CASSSKKGQGREKLFF.

The chain is built from TRBV7-2 and TRBJ2-1; TRBD1 agrees at 7 bases. CDR1 is SGHTA, CDR2 FQGNSA, per germline. With V trimmed by 0 bases and J by 8 bases, 4 bases remained unmatched. This CDR3 region has 14 residues. This CDR3 reads CASSLAGGMDEQFF. CDR3 nucleotides: TGTGCCAGCAGCTTAGCAGGGGGCATGGATGAGCAGTTCTTC.

This clonotype was seen a few times. The chain joins TRBV6-1 to TRBJ1-2; D unresolved. V lost 1 base and J lost 0, with 15 bases in between. CDR3 length equals 17 residues. Germline assignment: CDR1 MNHNS and CDR2 SASEGT. CDR3 residues: CASSEGSGTPTNYGYTF. CDR3 DNA: TGTGCCAGCAGTGAAGGGTCGGGAACACCGACTAACTATGGCTACACCTTC.

This clonotype was seen a few times. The V gene is TRBV20-1, the J gene TRBJ1-4; tentative D call: TRBD1 (6 bases). Germline-derived CDR1 and CDR2 are DFQATT and SNEGSKA (reference sequence). There are 13 residues in the CDR3. The V end was cut by 0 bases, the J end by 8 bases, with 10 bases between. The chain's CDR3 is CSARDITGEKLFF. CDR3 nucleotides: TGCAGTGCTAGAGATATCACAGGGGAAAAACTGTTTTTT.

This clonotype came up many times. The chain joins TRBV12-3 or TRBV12-4 to TRBJ2-7; TRBD2 agrees at 9 bases. V shed 6 bases, J shed 3 bases, and the junction held 3 bases outside the gene matches. This CDR3 has 13 amino acids. Here the CDR3 reads CASRISGSYEQYF. The DNA for the CDR3 is TGTGCCAGCAGAATTAGCGGGAGCTACGAGCAGTACTTC.

The chain has TRBV20-1 and TRBJ1-1; D perhaps matches TRBD1 (5 bases). The CDR3 loop spans 13 amino acids. Trimming shortened V by 1 base and J by 1 base, and 7 bases separated the two germline ends. CDR1 and CDR2 from the germline V gene are DFQATT and SNEGSKA (reference sequence). DNA for the CDR3: TGCAGTGCTAGAGGTGGGGGGAACACTGAAGCTTTCTTT. The encoded protein is CSARGGGNTEAFF.

This clonotype has a count of ten or more. V and J are TRBV7-9 and TRBJ2-5; D is possibly TRBD1 (6 bases). The CDR3 sequence is 12 residues long. Germline V gene lookup returns CDR1 SEHNR and CDR2 FQNEAQ (reference sequence). V was pared by 4 bases and J by 5 bases, with 8 bases between. The CDR3 region is CASSSRGETQYF. Written as DNA, the CDR3 is TGTGCCAGCAGCTCAAGGGGGGAGACCCAGTACTTC. Based on the CDR3 plus reference TRBV7-9 and TRBJ2-5, the full variable domain is DTGVSQNPRHKITKRGQNVTFRCDPISEHNRLYWYRQTLGQGPEFLTYFQNEAQLEKSRLLSDRFSAERPKGSFSTLEIQRTEQGDSAMYLCASSSRGETQYFGPGTRLLVL.

This clonotype appeared a few times. The chain is built from TRBV20-1 and TRBJ2-3; TRBD1 aligns across 9 bases. The junction had 5 bases not matched to a gene; V was cut back by 4 bases and J by 0 bases. Germline V gives CDR1 DFQATT, CDR2 SNEGSKA (reference sequence). This CDR3 has 15 residues. DNA of the CDR3: TGCAGTGCTAAATACAGGGGGCCCAGCACAGATACGCAGTATTTT. Protein sequence: CSAKYRGPSTDTQYF.

This sequence joins TRBV27 and TRBJ2-7; D remains ambiguous. The CDR3 spans 15 residues. In germline, CDR1 is MNHEY, CDR2 SMNVEV (reference sequence). V gave up 5 bases and J gave up 4 bases, with 18 bases separating them. The CDR3 region is CASSPVQGILYEQYF. In DNA form, the CDR3 reads TGTGCCAGCAGTCCTGTCCAAGGCATACTTTACGAGCAGTACTTC.

V gene TRBV6-5 combines with J gene TRBJ1-6, with 7 bases aligning to TRBD1. J lost 5 bases, V lost 6 bases, and 7 bases had no gene match. Germline loops: CDR1 MNHEY, CDR2 SVGAGI. The CDR3 is 15 residues long. In DNA form, the CDR3 reads TGTGCCAGCAGACCCCCGGGACAGAATAATTCACCCCTCCACTTT. It specifies CASRPPGQNNSPLHF.

This clonotype was picked up a small number of times. The V gene is TRBV2, the J gene TRBJ1-4; 10 nucleotides align to TRBD1. J lost 11 bases, V lost 2 bases, and 8 bases had no gene match. The length of the CDR3 is 15 residues. Germline-derived CDR1 and CDR2 are SNHLY and FYNNEI. The CDR3 region is CASSENVGTGEKLFF. In DNA form, the CDR3 reads TGTGCCAGCAGTGAAAATGTTGGGACAGGGGAGAAACTGTTTTTT. Full variable domain (outside the CDR3, taken from reference TRBV2 and TRBJ1-4): EPEVTQTPSHQVTQMGQEVILRCVPISNHLYFYWYRQILGQKVEFLVSFYNNEISEKSEIFDDQFSVERPDGSNFTLKIRSTKLEDSAMYFCASSENVGTGEKLFFGSGTQLSVL.

This chain uses TRBV20-1 with TRBJ1-1, with D possibly being TRBD1 (6 bases). Germline-derived CDR1 and CDR2 are DFQATT and SNEGSKA (reference sequence). The V end lost 2 bases, the J end lost 0 bases, and 16 bases lay between the germline ends. The CDR3 has 16 amino acids. The CDR3 reads CSARLGGSELNTEAFF. The CDR3 nucleotides are TGCAGTGCTAGACTGGGGGGCTCGGAGTTGAACACTGAAGCTTTCTTT.

This clonotype turned up a few times. V usage is TRBV19 and J usage is TRBJ1-1; 8 nucleotides line up with TRBD1. There are 16 residues in the CDR3. Trimming removed 4 bases from V and 1 base from J; junction bases left unmatched: 8. Germline lookup yields CDR1 LNHDA and CDR2 SQIVND (reference sequence). The CDR3 region is CASSSLPGQANTEAFF. The CDR3, as DNA: TGTGCCAGTAGTAGCTTACCGGGACAGGCGAACACTGAAGCTTTCTTT.

The rearrangement joins TRBV3-1 to TRBJ2-1, with 7 nucleotides matching TRBD2. V was pared by 0 bases and J by 8 bases, with 7 bases of the junction left unmatched. CDR3 length: 15 residues. CDR1 LGHDT and CDR2 YNNKEL come from the germline V gene (reference sequence). The CDR3 region is CASSQEGGRVDEQFF. The CDR3 region has the DNA TGTGCCAGCAGCCAAGAAGGCGGGAGAGTCGATGAGCAGTTCTTC.

The gene calls are TRBV5-4 and TRBJ2-3, with D hard to call. Germline V gives CDR1 SGHNT, CDR2 YYREEE (reference sequence). The V gene lost 5 bases and the J gene lost 4 bases, with 11 bases spanning the gap. The CDR3 is 13 residues long. CDR3 in amino acids: CASRIDWADTQYF. CDR3 in DNA: TGTGCCAGCAGAATCGACTGGGCAGATACGCAGTATTTT.

This chain joins TRBV12-3 or TRBV12-4 and TRBJ2-5; 10 bases match TRBD2. CDR3 length equals 17 residues. V shed 6 bases and J 0 bases; nucleotides not matched to a gene: 10. DNA for the CDR3: TGTGCCAGCAGCTCCTCTGGACTAGCGGTGTACCAAGAGACCCAGTACTTC. It codes for CASSSSGLAVYQETQYF.

In its sample, this clonotype was seen a few times. The rearrangement joins TRBV7-2 to TRBJ2-1; 7 bases line up with TRBD2. There are 15 residues in the CDR3. Germline lookup yields CDR1 SGHTA and CDR2 FQGNSA. The V and J ends lost 7 bases and 4 bases, in that order; junction bases with no gene match: 10. This CDR3 reads CASKVGGGSYNEQFF. CDR3 coding DNA: TGTGCCAGCAAGGTGGGGGGAGGGTCGTACAATGAGCAGTTCTTC. The full variable domain, its missing parts supplied by reference TRBV7-2 and TRBJ2-1, is GAGVSQSPSNKVTEKGKDVELRCDPISGHTALYWYRQSLGQGLEFLIYFQGNSAPDKSGLPSDRFSAERTGGSVSTLTIQRTQQEDSAVYLCASKVGGGSYNEQFFGPGTRLTVL.

This clonotype has more than one count but fewer than ten. The CDR3 is CASSPTLRSGYTF. The CDR3 nucleotides are TGTGCCAGCAGTCCCACGTTAAGGAGTGGCTACACCTTC. The rearrangement joins TRBV12-3 or TRBV12-4 to TRBJ1-2; no clear D. Trimming shortened V by 5 bases and J by 7 bases, and 14 bases separated the two germline ends. CDR3 length: 13 amino acids.

The genes are TRBV6-5 and TRBJ2-1; no firm D call. The CDR3 spans 12 residues. Trimming removed 2 bases from V and 8 bases from J, with 7 bases in between. Germline assignment: CDR1 MNHEY and CDR2 SVGAGI. This chain's CDR3 is CASSYEGYEQFF. The CDR3 DNA sequence: TGTGCCAGCAGTTACGAAGGGTATGAGCAGTTCTTC.

The rearrangement links TRBV20-1 to TRBJ1-6, with 8 bases that match TRBD1. Germline trimming cut 1 base from V and 9 bases from J; bases unmatched to any gene: 11. Germline CDR1 DFQATT, CDR2 SNEGSKA (reference sequence). The CDR3 is 16 residues long. The CDR3: CSARVSDRGLGSPLHF. The CDR3 DNA reads as TGCAGTGCTAGAGTCTCCGACAGGGGATTAGGTTCACCCCTCCACTTT.

In its sample, this clonotype was seen many times. The V and J genes are TRBV7-2 and TRBJ1-5; D is uncertain. Germline values: CDR1 SGHTA, CDR2 FQGNSA. CDR3 size: 15 residues. V was pared by 3 bases and J by 2 bases, with 11 bases between. The CDR3 loop is CASSFEGLGNQPQHF. As DNA, the CDR3 is TGTGCCAGCAGCTTTGAGGGATTGGGCAATCAGCCCCAGCATTTT.

The chain has TRBV25-1 and TRBJ2-3, with 8 bases that match TRBD1. In germline, CDR1 is MGHDK, CDR2 SYGVNS. The junction had 9 bases not matched to a gene; V was cut back by 4 bases and J by 0 bases. CDR3 length: 17 residues. As DNA, the CDR3 is TGTGCCAGCAGTGGGGACAGGAGTTATACTAGCACAGATACGCAGTATTTT. Encoded protein: CASSGDRSYTSTDTQYF.

This sequence joins TRBV12-3 or TRBV12-4 and TRBJ2-3; possibly TRBD1 or TRBD2 for D (6 bases each). Trimming cost V 10 bases and J 6 bases, with 17 bases left between them. The CDR3 is 13 amino acids. The CDR3 loop is CAISPGAFDTQYF. Here the CDR3 DNA reads TGTGCCATCTCTCCGGGGGCGTTCGATACGCAGTATTTT.